Listed below are T cell receptor beta chains from one sample, sequenced in a study of T cell responses to AZD1222 COVID-19 vaccine. Sequenced by immunoSEQ multiplex PCR; TCRdb stores in-frame clones only, minus some. There are about 200,000 clones in the sample; 80% to 90% occur only once, and around 7.9% lies in the top ten. The sample consisted of peripheral blood, taken on day 0 of AZD1222 vaccination. Every receptor here comes from an adult in good health. Both conserved end residues are part of each CDR3. Fields, in order: V gene, clone size, D gene, J gene, CDR3 protein, CDR3 DNA. The D gene is left open where the match is weak. The listing skips clone size in some rows; elsewhere it reads once, few, many or a size class.

TRBV11-3	once	TRBD1	TRBJ2-2	CASSFRQGSTGELFF	TGTGCCAGCAGCTTCCGACAGGGGTCCACCGGGGAGCTGTTTTTT
TRBV29-1	.	.	TRBJ2-6	CSVDVSGANVLTF	TGCAGCGTTGATGTATCTGGGGCCAACGTCCTGACTTTC
TRBV3-1/TRBV3-2	once	.	TRBJ1-3	CASSQQQISGNTIYF	TGTGCCAGCAGCCAGCAACAGATCTCTGGAAACACCATATATTTT
TRBV4-3	.	.	TRBJ2-3	CASSQDRGALLDTQYF	TGCGCCAGCAGCCAAGATCGAGGGGCCCTTTTGGATACGCAGTATTTT
TRBV28	few	.	TRBJ2-3	CASSSFGGLPSTDTQYF	TGTGCCAGCAGTAGCTTTGGGGGGCTCCCTAGCACAGATACGCAGTATTTT
TRBV10-1	.	.	TRBJ1-1	CASRADRNTEAFF	TGCGCCAGCAGGGCGGACAGGAACACTGAAGCTTTCTTT
TRBV2	once	.	TRBJ2-3	CASSERTARTDTQYF	TGTGCCAGCAGTGAAAGGACGGCCCGCACAGATACGCAGTATTTT
TRBV12-3/TRBV12-4	.	.	TRBJ1-1	CASSLMGTEAFF	TGTGCCAGCAGCCTCATGGGCACTGAAGCTTTCTTT
TRBV29-1	.	.	TRBJ2-5	CSVDLYQETQYF	TGCAGCGTTGACCTGTACCAAGAGACCCAGTACTTC
TRBV6-5	.	.	TRBJ2-7	CASRNQYEQYF	TGTGCCAGCAGAAACCAATACGAGCAGTACTTC
TRBV5-6	.	.	TRBJ1-4	CASSLWRREEKLFF	TGTGCCAGCAGCTTGTGGAGGCGGGAGGAAAAACTGTTTTTT
TRBV13	once	TRBD1	TRBJ1-1	CASSPRGQVNTEAFF	TGTGCCAGCAGCCCACGCGGACAGGTCAACACTGAAGCTTTCTTT
TRBV27	once	.	TRBJ2-3	CASSLKAKPYYRMADTQYF	TGTGCCAGCAGTTTGAAGGCAAAACCATACTATCGAATGGCAGATACGCAGTATTTT
TRBV7-2	.	.	TRBJ1-3	CASSPRPVTGNTIYF	TGTGCCAGCAGCCCTAGGCCAGTAACTGGAAACACCATATATTTT
TRBV28	.	.	TRBJ1-2	CASSYGSTNYGYTF	TGTGCCAGCAGTTACGGGTCGACGAACTATGGCTACACCTTC
TRBV6-5	.	TRBD2	TRBJ2-3	CASSYGHRAGGSEYF	TGTGCCAGCAGTTACGGTCATCGGGCGGGGGGGTCGGAGTATTTT
TRBV5-4	.	.	TRBJ1-2	CASSLGSTNYGYTF	TGTGCCAGCAGCTTGGGATCGACTAACTATGGCTACACCTTC
TRBV19	.	.	TRBJ1-2	CASGTGSYGYTF	TGTGCCAGTGGGACGGGTTCCTATGGCTACACCTTC
TRBV7-9	.	TRBD1	TRBJ1-2	CASSARGLGGYTF	TGTGCCAGCAGCGCCAGGGGGCTCGGTGGCTACACCTTC
TRBV7-9	.	TRBD2	TRBJ2-5	CASSPQTSGGRETQYF	TGTGCCAGCAGCCCCCAGACTAGCGGGGGGCGCGAGACCCAGTACTTC
TRBV28	.	TRBD1	TRBJ2-2	CASIRQGKKVAGGELFF	TGTGCCAGCATAAGACAGGGGAAGAAGGTAGCCGGCGGGGAGCTGTTTTTT